This T cell receptor beta chain is drawn from a study of cytomegalovirus exposure and HLA in healthy donors. A multiplex PCR was run with 60 Vbeta primers and 13 Jbeta primers. Profiled with immunoSEQ multiplex PCR; TCRdb holds only in-frame clones, not every one. Here the sample spans about 120,000 clones, roughly four fifths being singletons. This clone occurred once. What it recognizes is unknown. General study results and limits: In a later analysis, specific HLA alleles were associated with 16,000 or so TCR beta sequences at a 0.05 false discovery rate.

The receptor comes from a woman aged 18-29 years in good health and CMV-seronegative. Sequencing input: PBMCs.

In nucleotides, the CDR3 is TGCAGCGTTGAAGAGGGACAGGGGTTCATGTTTTTT. It specifies CSVEEGQGFMFF. J is TRBJ1-4 and V is TRBV29-1, with 10 bases lining up with TRBD1. The V gene end was trimmed by 0 bases and the J gene end by 15 bases; junction bases not matched to a gene: 4. Per the germline V gene, CDR1 is SQVTM and CDR2 is ANQGSEA. The length of the CDR3 is 12 residues.